The clone carrying this TCR beta chain was counted only a few times. The data derive from a study of blood T cell repertoires in COVID-19. Only in-frame clones appear in the TCRdb table, and some are missing; sequencing was by immunoSEQ multiplex PCR. The top ten clones hold roughly 1.8% of a sample with over 200,000 clones, about 80% of them seen once. Germline V lookup: CDR1 SGHTA, CDR2 FQGNSA. Germline trimming cut 1 base from V and 3 bases from J; bases unmatched to any gene: 10. The CDR3 length is 18 residues. Material: PBMCs or T cells enriched from blood (not recorded which). The sequence came from a man between 60 and 75 years old who had recovered from COVID-19. V usage is TRBV7-2 and J usage is TRBJ1-5, with 9 nucleotides matching TRBD1. CDR3 amino acids: CASSLDGTGLGDNQPQHF. Here the CDR3 DNA reads TGTGCCAGCAGCTTAGACGGGACAGGGCTAGGGGACAATCAGCCCCAGCATTTT.